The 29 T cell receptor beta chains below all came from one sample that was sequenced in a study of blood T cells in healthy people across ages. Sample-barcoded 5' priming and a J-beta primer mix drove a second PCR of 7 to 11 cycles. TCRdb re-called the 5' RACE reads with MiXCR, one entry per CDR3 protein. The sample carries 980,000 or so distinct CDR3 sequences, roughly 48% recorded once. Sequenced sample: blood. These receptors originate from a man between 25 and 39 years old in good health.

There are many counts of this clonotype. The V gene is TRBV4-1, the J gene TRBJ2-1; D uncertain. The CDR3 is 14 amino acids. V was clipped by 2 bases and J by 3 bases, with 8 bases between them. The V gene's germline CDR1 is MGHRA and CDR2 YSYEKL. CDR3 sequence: CASSQPINYNEQFF. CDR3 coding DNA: TGCGCCAGCAGCCAACCGATTAACTACAATGAGCAGTTCTTC.

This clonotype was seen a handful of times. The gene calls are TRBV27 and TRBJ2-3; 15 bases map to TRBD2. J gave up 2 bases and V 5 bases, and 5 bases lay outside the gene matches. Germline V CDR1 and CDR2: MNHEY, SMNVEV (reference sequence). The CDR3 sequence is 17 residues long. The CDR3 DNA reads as TGTGCCAGCAGTCCCCGGACTAGCGGGGGGGTCACAGATACGCAGTATTTT. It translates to CASSPRTSGGVTDTQYF.

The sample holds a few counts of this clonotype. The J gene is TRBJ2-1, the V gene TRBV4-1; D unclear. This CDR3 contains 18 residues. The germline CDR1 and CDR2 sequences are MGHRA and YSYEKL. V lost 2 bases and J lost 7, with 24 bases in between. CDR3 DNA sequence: TGCGCCAGCAGCCAAACGATGGTGGTCTATTCGGGTGAGAATGAGCAGTTCTTC. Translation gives CASSQTMVVYSGENEQFF.

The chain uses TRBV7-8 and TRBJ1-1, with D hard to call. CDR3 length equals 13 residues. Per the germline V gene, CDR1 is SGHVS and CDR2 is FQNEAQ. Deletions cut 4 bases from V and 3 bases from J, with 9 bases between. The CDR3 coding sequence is TGTGCCAGCAGCTCACGTAAGGACACTGAAGCTTTCTTT. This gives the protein CASSSRKDTEAFF.

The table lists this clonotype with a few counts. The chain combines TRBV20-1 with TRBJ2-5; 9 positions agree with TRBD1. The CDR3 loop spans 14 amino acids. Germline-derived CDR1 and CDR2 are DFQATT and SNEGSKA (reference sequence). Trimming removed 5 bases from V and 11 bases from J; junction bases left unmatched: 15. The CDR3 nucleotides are TGCAGTGCTGCCTATCCGGGACAGGGTATGGAGCAGTACTTC. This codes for CSAAYPGQGMEQYF.

The CDR3 protein is CASSFEGLNQPQHF. CDR3 coding DNA: TGCGCCAGCAGCTTCGAAGGTCTCAATCAGCCCCAGCATTTT. The V and J genes are TRBV5-1 and TRBJ1-5; D is unclear. Germline-derived CDR1 and CDR2 are SGHRS and YFSETQ. V lost 2 bases and J 3 bases, leaving 9 bases between the germline ends. The CDR3 has 14 amino acids.

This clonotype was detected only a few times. CDR3 in DNA: TGTGCCAGCAGCCCCGGGACAGGCGGGTGGTATGGCTACACCTTC. Its translation is CASSPGTGGWYGYTF. This rearrangement joins TRBV7-2 to TRBJ1-2; the match to TRBD1 covers 8 bases. The CDR3 is 15 amino acids. The V segment lost 5 bases and the J segment 5 bases; nucleotides outside the gene matches: 10. The germline V gene has CDR1 SGHTA and CDR2 FQGNSA.

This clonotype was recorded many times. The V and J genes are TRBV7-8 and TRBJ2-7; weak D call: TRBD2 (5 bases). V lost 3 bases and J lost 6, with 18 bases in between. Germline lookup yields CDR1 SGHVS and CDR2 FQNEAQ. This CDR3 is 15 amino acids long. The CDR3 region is CASSLMESGSCEQYF. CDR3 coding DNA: TGTGCCAGCAGCTTGATGGAATCGGGGTCGTGCGAGCAGTACTTC.

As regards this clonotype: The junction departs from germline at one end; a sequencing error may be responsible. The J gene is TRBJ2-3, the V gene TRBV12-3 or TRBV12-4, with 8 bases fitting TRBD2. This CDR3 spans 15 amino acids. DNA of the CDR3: TGTGCCAGCAGTTTCTATAGCGGGGACACAGATACGCGGTATTTT. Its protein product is CASSFYSGDTDTRYF.

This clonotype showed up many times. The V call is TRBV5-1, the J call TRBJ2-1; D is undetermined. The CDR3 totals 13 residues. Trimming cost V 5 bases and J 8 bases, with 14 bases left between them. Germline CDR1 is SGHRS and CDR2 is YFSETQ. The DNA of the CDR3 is TGCGCCAGCAGTTTTCCCTCCCCCGATGAGCAGTTCTTC. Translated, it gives CASSFPSPDEQFF.

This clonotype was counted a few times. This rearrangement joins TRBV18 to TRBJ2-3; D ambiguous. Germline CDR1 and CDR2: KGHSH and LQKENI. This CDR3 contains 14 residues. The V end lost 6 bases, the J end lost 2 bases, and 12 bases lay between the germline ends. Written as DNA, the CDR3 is TGTGCCAGCTCCCGTTTAGAGACCACAGATACGCAGTATTTT. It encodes CASSRLETTDTQYF.

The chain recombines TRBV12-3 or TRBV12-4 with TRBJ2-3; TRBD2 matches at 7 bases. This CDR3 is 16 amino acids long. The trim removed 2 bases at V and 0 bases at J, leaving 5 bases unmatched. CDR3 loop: CASSLPTSVSTDTQYF. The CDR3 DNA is TGTGCCAGCAGTTTACCTACTAGCGTGAGCACAGATACGCAGTATTTT.

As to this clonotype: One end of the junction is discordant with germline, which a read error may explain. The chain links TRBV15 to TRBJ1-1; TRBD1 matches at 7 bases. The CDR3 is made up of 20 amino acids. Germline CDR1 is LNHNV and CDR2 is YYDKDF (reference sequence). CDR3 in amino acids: CATRRDKGQATGSRATEAFF. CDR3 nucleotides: TGTGCCACCAGAAGAGATAAGGGTCAAGCGACAGGGTCAAGGGCCACTGAAGCTTTCTTT.

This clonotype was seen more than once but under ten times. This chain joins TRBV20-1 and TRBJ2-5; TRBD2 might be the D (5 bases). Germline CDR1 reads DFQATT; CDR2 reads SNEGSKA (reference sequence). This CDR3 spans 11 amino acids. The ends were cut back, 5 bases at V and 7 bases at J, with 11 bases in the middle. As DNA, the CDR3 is TGCAGTGCTGGGAGTACCGGGACCCAGTACTTC. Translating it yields CSAGSTGTQYF.

The CDR3 DNA reads TGTGCCAGCAGTTTAAAAGCAGGAGCAGATGTGCAGTATTTT. Translating gives CASSLKAGADVQYF. The chain employs TRBV12-3 or TRBV12-4 and TRBJ2-3; no clear D. The germline V and J ends were trimmed by 2 bases and 11 bases, with 17 bases remaining between them. The CDR3 has 14 residues.

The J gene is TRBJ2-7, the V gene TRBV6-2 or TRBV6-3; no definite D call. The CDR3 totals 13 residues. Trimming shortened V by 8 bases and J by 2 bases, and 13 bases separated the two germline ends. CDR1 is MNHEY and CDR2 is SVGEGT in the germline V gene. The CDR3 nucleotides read TGTGCCAGCGCCCGTGGAACGACCTACGAGCAGTACTTC. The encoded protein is CASARGTTYEQYF.

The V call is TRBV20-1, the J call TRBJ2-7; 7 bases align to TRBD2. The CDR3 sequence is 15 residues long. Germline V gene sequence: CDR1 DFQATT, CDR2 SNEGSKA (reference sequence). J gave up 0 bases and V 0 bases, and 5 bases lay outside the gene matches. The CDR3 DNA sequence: TGCAGTGCTAGAGATCCCAAGCGGGGCTCCTACGAGCAGTACTTC. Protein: CSARDPKRGSYEQYF.

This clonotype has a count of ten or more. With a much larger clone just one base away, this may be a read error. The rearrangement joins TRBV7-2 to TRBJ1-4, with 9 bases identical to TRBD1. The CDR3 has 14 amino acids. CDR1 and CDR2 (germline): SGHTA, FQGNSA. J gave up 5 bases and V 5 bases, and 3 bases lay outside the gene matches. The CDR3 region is CASSAGTGNEKLFF. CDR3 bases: TGTGCCAGCAGCGCAGGGACAGGGAATGAAAAACTGTTTTTT.

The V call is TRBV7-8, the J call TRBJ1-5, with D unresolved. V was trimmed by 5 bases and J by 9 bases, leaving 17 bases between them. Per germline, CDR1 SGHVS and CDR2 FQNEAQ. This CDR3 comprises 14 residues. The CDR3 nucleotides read TGTGCCAGCAGCCCAAGGGCAGGCCCAGGGCCCCAGCATTTT. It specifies CASSPRAGPGPQHF.

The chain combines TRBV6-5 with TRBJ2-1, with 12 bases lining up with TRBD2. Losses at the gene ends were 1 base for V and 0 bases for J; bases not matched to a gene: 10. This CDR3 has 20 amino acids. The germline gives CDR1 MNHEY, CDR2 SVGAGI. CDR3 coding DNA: TGTGCCAGCAGTTACTTTGATAGGACTAGCGGGGAGAGCTCCTACAATGAGCAGTTCTTC. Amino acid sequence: CASSYFDRTSGESSYNEQFF.

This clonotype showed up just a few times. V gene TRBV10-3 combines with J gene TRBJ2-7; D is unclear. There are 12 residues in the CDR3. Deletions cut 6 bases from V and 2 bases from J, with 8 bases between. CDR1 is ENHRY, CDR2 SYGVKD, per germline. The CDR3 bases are TGTGCCATCAGCAGCACCACCTACGAGCAGTACTTC. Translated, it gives CAISSTTYEQYF.

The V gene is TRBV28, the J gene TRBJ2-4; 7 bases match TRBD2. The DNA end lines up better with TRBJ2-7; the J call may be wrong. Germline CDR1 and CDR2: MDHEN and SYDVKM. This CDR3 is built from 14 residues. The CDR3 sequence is CASRNTGTNYEQYF. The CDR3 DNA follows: TGTGCCAGCAGGAATACCGGGACTAACTACGAGCAGTACTTC.

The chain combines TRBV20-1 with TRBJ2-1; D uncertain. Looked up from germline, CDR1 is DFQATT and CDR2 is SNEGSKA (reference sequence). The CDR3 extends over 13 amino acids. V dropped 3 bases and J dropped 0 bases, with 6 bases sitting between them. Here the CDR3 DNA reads TGCAGTGCTAGCTGGAGCTCCTACAATGAGCAGTTCTTC. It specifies CSASWSSYNEQFF.

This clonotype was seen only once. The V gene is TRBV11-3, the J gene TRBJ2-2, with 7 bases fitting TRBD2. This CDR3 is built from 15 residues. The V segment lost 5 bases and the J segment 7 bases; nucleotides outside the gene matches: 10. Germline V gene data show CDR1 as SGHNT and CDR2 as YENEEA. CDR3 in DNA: TGTGCCAGCAGCCGCGGTCGGGGGGTCCTCGGGGAGCTGTTTTTT. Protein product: CASSRGRGVLGELFF.

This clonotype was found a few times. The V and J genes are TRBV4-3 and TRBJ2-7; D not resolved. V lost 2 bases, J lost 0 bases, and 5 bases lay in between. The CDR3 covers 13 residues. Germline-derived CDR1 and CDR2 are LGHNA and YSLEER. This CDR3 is CASSQSLSYEQYF. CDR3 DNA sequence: TGCGCCAGCAGCCAATCGCTCTCCTACGAGCAGTACTTC.

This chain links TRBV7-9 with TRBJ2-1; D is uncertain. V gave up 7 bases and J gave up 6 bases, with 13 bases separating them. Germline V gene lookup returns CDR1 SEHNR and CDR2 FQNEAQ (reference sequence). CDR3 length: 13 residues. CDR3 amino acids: CASTQPPVNEQFF. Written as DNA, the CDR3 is TGTGCCAGCACCCAGCCCCCCGTCAATGAGCAGTTCTTC.

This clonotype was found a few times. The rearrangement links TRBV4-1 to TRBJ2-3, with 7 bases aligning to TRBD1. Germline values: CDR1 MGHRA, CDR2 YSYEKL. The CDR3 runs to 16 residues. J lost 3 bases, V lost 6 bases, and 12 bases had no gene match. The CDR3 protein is CASSHPTTGWTDTQYF. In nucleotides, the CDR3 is TGCGCCAGCAGTCACCCCACGACAGGGTGGACAGATACGCAGTATTTT.

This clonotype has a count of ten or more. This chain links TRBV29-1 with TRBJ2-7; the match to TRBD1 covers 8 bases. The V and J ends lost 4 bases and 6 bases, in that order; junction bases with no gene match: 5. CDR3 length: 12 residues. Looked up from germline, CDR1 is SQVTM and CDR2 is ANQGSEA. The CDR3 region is CSVGTGLTEQYF. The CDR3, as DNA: TGCAGCGTTGGGACAGGGTTAACCGAGCAGTACTTC.

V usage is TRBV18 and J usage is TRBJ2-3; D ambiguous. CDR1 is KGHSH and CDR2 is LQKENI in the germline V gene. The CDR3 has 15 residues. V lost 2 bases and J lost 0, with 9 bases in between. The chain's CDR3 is CASSPSAISTDTQYF. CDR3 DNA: TGTGCCAGCTCACCATCTGCAATAAGCACAGATACGCAGTATTTT.